One T cell receptor beta chain is described in this entry. Its matching antigen is unknown. Only in-frame clones appear in the TCRdb table, and some are missing; sequencing was by immunoSEQ multiplex PCR. The profile shows roughly 90,000 clones, roughly 90% of them singletons. These data are taken from a study of graft-versus-host responses after intestinal transplantation. About the study: Recipients uniformly received anti-thymocyte globulin induction, followed by tacrolimus and steroids for two to four years.

V lost 5 bases to trimming and J lost 4 bases, with 14 bases between them. This CDR3 is built from 14 residues. The germline V gene encodes CDR1 MNHEY and CDR2 SMNVEV (reference sequence). Findings and limits, study-wide: Recipient marrow contained GvH clones, some of which appeared first in ileum or blood. Early after transplant, HvG clones declined as circulating GvH clones peaked.

The sample in question was unstimulated CD4+ T cells sorted from spleen or lymph node cells, obtained before transplant. The V and J genes are TRBV27 and TRBJ2-5; tentatively, D is TRBD2 (6 bases). The receptor was derived from a human donor who was the organ donor for an intestinal transplant. The CDR3 loop reads CASSRDEGLETQYF. The CDR3 DNA sequence: TGTGCCAGCAGTCGGGACGAGGGACTAGAGACCCAGTACTTC.